This T cell receptor (beta chain) emerged from a study of cytomegalovirus exposure and HLA in healthy donors. A multiplex PCR was run with 60 Vbeta primers and 13 Jbeta primers. Some clones are missing from TCRdb's copy, which holds only in-frame ones; the method was immunoSEQ multiplex PCR. The sample carries some 130,000 clones, approximately 85% recorded once. In regard to this clone: Within the sample, other DNA sequences also encode this same CDR3.

The CDR3 runs to 13 residues. V was cut by 2 bases and J by 2 bases, with 7 bases left in between. The germline CDR1 and CDR2 sequences are SGHRS and YFSETQ. This sequence joins TRBV5-1 and TRBJ2-5, with TRBD2 as a possible D gene (5 bases). The TCR comes from a woman under 40 in good health and CMV-seropositive. The sample was PBMCs. The CDR3 region is CASSLGGQETQYF. CDR3 nucleotide sequence: TGCGCCAGCAGCTTAGGAGGTCAAGAGACCCAGTACTTC. The full variable domain, in which reference TRBV5-1 and TRBJ2-5 provide the parts outside the CDR3, is KAGVTQTPRYLIKTRGQQVTLSCSPISGHRSVSWYQQTPGQGLQFLFEYFSETQRNKGNFPGRFSGRQFSNSRSEMNVSTLELGDSALYLCASSLGGQETQYFGPGTRLLVL.